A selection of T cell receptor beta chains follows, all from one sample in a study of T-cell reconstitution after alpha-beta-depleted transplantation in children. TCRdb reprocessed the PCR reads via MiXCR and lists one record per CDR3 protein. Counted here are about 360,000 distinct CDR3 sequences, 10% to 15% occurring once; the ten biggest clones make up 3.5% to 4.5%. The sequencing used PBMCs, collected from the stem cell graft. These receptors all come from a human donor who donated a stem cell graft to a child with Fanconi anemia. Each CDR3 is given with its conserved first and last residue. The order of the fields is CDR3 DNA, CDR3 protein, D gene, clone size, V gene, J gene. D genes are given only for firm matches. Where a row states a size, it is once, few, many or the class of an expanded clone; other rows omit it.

TGTGCCAGCAGTGGGTTACAGCGCTCCTACAATGAGCAGTTCTTC	CASSGLQRSYNEQFF	NA	NA	TRBV28	TRBJ2-1
TGTGCCATCAGTGAGTGGTCCTACAATGAGCAGTTCTTC	CAISEWSYNEQFF	NA	NA	TRBV10-3	TRBJ2-1
TGTGCCAGCAGCTTAGATCGGAGGGATACGCAGTATTTT	CASSLDRRDTQYF	NA	many	TRBV7-7	TRBJ2-3
TGTGCCAGCAGTGAAGGGAGGACTAGCGGGAAGTTCTTC	CASSEGRTSGKFF	TRBD2	NA	TRBV6-1	TRBJ2-1
TGTGCCAGCAGTCCCGGGACAGGGGGCTGGGGTCAGCCCCAGCATTTT	CASSPGTGGWGQPQHF	TRBD1	NA	TRBV12-3/TRBV12-4	TRBJ1-5
TGTGCCAGCAGCTTAACGGTCGGGGTTAATGAGCAGTTCTTC	CASSLTVGVNEQFF	NA	many	TRBV7-6	TRBJ2-1
TGTGCCAGCAGCTTAGTCCGGGGGAGTTACAATGAGCAGTTCTTC	CASSLVRGSYNEQFF	NA	many	TRBV7-2	TRBJ2-1
TGTGCCAGCAGCCAAGATCTAGGACGGGAAGAGACCCAGTACTTC	CASSQDLGREETQYF	NA	NA	TRBV4-2	TRBJ2-5
TGTGCCAGCAGCTTAAGGGGGGCGTGGGGGGAGACCCAGTACTTC	CASSLRGAWGETQYF	NA	NA	TRBV7-2	TRBJ2-5
TGTGCCAGCAGCGCTACCGGGACAGGGGGCAATGAGCAGATCTTC	CASSATGTGGNEQIF	TRBD1	NA	TRBV7-9	TRBJ2-1
TGTGCCAGCGGAGACGACAGCTACCCGAGTCATGGCTACACCTTC	CASGDDSYPSHGYTF	NA	NA	TRBV6-1	TRBJ1-2